This T cell receptor beta chain was obtained from a study of identical twins. Each CDR3 protein is one row after TCRdb ran MiXCR on the 5' RACE reads. The table lists 250,000 or so distinct CDR3 sequences, around 8% of them singletons. This clonotype appeared many times. Trimming shortened V by 3 bases and J by 1 base, and 6 bases separated the two germline ends. The CDR3 has 14 residues. These records were also assigned to another study, of yellow fever vaccine responses in identical twins.

V is TRBV12-3 or TRBV12-4 and J is TRBJ2-2, with D unresolved. This clonotype was sampled from a woman aged 18-29 years in good health. The sequencing input was CD8+ T cells sorted from blood. The CDR3 protein is CASSFVGNTGELFF. CDR3 nucleotide sequence: TGTGCCAGCAGTTTTGTTGGGAACACCGGGGAGCTGTTTTTT.